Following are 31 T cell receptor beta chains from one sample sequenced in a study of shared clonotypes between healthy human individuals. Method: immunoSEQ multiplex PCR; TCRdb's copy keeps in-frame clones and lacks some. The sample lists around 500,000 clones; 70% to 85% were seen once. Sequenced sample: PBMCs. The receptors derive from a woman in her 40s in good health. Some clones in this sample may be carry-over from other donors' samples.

CDR3 DNA sequence: TGTGCCAGCAGTTCACCGGCCTTCTCCTGGGGGGGAGAGACCCAGTACTTC. Translating gives CASSSPAFSWGGETQYF. J is TRBJ2-5 and V is TRBV28; 7 bases fit TRBD2. CDR3 size: 17 residues. Germline CDR1 MDHEN, CDR2 SYDVKM. Trimming removed 4 bases from V and 4 bases from J; junction bases left unmatched: 15.

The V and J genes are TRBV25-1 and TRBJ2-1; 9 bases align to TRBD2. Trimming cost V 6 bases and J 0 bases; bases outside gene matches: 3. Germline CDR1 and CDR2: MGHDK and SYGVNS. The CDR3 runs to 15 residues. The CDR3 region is CASRGREGSYNEQFF. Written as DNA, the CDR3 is TGTGCCAGCAGGGGGCGGGAGGGCTCCTACAATGAGCAGTTCTTC.

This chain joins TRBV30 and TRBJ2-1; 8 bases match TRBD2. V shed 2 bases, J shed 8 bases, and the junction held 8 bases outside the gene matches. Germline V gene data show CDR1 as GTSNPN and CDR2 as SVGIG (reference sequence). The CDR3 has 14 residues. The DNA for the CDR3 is TGTGCCTGGAGTCCGGGACTAGTCATACATGAGCAGTTCTTC. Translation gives CAWSPGLVIHEQFF.

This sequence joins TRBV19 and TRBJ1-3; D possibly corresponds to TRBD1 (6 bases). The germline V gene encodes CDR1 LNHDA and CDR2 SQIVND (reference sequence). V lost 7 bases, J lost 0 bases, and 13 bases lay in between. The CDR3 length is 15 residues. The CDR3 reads CASTPDSVSGNTIYF. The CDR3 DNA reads TGTGCCAGTACCCCGGACAGCGTCTCTGGAAACACCATATATTTT.

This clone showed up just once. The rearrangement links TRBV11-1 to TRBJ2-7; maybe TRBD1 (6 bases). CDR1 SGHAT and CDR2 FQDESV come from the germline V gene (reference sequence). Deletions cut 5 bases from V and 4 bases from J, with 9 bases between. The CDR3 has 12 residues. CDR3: CASSLQGYEQYF. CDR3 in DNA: TGTGCCAGCAGCCTACAGGGATACGAGCAGTACTTC.

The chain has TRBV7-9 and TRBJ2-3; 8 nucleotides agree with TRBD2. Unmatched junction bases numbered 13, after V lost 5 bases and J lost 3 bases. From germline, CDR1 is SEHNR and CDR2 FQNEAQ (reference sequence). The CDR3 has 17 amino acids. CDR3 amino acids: CASSAGRSAGVTDTQYF. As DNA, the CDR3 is TGTGCCAGCAGCGCCGGCAGGTCAGCGGGAGTTACAGATACGCAGTATTTT.

The CDR3 is CASSTWGTANTEAFF. DNA for the CDR3: TGTGCCAGCTCGACCTGGGGGACAGCGAACACTGAAGCTTTCTTT. This chain joins TRBV18 and TRBJ1-1, with 7 bases lining up with TRBD1. Germline loops: CDR1 KGHSH, CDR2 LQKENI. The CDR3 is made up of 15 amino acids. The J segment lost 1 base and the V segment lost 6 bases, leaving 8 bases of the junction unmatched.

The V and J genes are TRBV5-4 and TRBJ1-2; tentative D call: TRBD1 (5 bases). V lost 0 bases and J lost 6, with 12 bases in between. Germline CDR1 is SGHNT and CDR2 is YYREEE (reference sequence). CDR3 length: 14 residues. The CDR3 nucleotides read TGTGCCAGCAGCTTGGTATCAGGGTTGCATGGCTACACCTTC. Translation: CASSLVSGLHGYTF.

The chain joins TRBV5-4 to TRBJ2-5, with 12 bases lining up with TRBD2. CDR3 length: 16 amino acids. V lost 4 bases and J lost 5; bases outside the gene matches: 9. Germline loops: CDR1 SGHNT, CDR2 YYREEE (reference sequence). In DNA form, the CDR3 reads TGTGCCAGCAGCCCACGACTAGCGGGAGATCGGGAGACCCAGTACTTC. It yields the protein CASSPRLAGDRETQYF.

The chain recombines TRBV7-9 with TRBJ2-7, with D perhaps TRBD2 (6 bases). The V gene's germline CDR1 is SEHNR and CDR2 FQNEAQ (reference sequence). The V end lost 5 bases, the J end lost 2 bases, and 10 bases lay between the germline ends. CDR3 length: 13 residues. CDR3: CASSGGGTYEQYF. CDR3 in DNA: TGTGCCAGCAGCGGAGGCGGGACCTACGAGCAGTACTTC.

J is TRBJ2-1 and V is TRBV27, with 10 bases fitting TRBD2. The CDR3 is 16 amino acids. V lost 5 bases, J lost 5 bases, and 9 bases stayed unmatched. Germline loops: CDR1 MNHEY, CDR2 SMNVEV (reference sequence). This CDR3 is CASSHHGLAENNEQFF. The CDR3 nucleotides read TGTGCCAGCAGTCATCACGGACTAGCGGAGAACAATGAGCAGTTCTTC.

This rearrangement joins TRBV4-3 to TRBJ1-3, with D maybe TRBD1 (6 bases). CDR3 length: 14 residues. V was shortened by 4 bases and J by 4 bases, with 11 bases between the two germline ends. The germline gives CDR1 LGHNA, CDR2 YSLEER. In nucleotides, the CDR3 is TGCGCCAGCAGCCTTAGGACAGCCGGAAACACCATATATTTT. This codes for CASSLRTAGNTIYF.

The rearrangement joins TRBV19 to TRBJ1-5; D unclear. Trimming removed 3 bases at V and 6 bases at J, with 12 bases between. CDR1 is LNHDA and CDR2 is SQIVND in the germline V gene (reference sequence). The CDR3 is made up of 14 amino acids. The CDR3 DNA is TGTGCCAGTAGTATTGCCGGGAGAGGTCAGCCCCAGCATTTT. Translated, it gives CASSIAGRGQPQHF.

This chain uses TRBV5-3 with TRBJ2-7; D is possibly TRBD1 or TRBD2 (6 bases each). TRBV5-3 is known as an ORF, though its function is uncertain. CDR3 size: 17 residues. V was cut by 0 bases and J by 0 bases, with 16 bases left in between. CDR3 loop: CARSLDRGRSSSYEQYF. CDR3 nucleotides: TGTGCCAGAAGCTTGGATAGGGGGAGGTCCAGCTCCTACGAGCAGTACTTC.

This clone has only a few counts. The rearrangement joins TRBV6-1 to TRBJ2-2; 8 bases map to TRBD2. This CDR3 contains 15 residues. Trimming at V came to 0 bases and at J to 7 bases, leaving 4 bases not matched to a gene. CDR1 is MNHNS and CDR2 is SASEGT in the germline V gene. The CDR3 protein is CASSEASGRVGELFF. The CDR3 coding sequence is TGTGCCAGCAGTGAAGCGAGCGGGAGAGTCGGGGAGCTGTTTTTT.

The CDR3 DNA reads TGTGCCACCAGCCCCTGGGGGGCGGGCAATGAGCAGTTCTTC. Translating gives CATSPWGAGNEQFF. The rearrangement joins TRBV15 to TRBJ2-1, with D perhaps being TRBD1 or TRBD2 (6 bases each). Germline CDR1 is LNHNV and CDR2 is YYDKDF (reference sequence). The CDR3 has 14 residues. Trimming took 5 bases from V and 6 from J, leaving 14 bases between them. Combining the CDR3 with reference TRBV15 and TRBJ2-1 gives the whole variable domain DAMVIQNPRYQVTQFGKPVTLSCSQTLNHNVMYWYQQKSSQAPKLLFHYYDKDFNNEADTPDNFQSRRPNTSFCFLDIRSPGLGDTAMYLCATSPWGAGNEQFFGPGTRLTVL.

CDR3 in DNA: TGTGCCACCAGCAGATTTAGGACAGGGAGCTATGGCTACACCTTC. Its protein is CATSRFRTGSYGYTF. The gene calls are TRBV15 and TRBJ1-2, with 8 bases matching TRBD1. CDR3 length equals 15 residues. CDR1 is LNHNV and CDR2 is YYDKDF in the germline V gene (reference sequence). The J segment lost 4 bases and the V segment lost 2 bases, leaving 6 bases of the junction unmatched.

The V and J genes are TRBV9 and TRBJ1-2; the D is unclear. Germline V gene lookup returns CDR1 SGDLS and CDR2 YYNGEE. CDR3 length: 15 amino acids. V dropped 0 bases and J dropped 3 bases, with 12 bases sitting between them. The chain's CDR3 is CASSVGGGPHYGYTF. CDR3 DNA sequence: TGTGCCAGCAGCGTAGGTGGAGGGCCCCACTATGGCTACACCTTC.

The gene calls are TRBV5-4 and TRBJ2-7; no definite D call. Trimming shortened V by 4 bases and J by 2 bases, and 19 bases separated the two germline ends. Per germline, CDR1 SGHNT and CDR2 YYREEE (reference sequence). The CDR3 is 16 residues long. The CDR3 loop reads CASSPSEATGAYEQYF. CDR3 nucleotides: TGTGCCAGCAGCCCAAGCGAGGCCACTGGAGCCTACGAGCAGTACTTC.

The CDR3 loop reads CATSRQTGMNYGYTF. As DNA, the CDR3 is TGTGCCACCAGCAGGCAGACAGGAATGAACTATGGCTACACCTTC. The chain carries TRBV15 and TRBJ1-2; TRBD1 might be the D (6 bases). From germline, CDR1 is LNHNV and CDR2 YYDKDF (reference sequence). Deletions cut 3 bases from V and 2 bases from J, with 13 bases between. The CDR3 sequence is 15 residues long.

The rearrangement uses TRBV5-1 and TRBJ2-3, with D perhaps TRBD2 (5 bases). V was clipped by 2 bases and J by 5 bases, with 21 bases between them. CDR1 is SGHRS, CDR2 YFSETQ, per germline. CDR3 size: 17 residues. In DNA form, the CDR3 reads TGCGCCAGCAGCTTAACCCCCGGGATCCCTTCGGTAGATACGCAGTATTTT. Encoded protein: CASSLTPGIPSVDTQYF.

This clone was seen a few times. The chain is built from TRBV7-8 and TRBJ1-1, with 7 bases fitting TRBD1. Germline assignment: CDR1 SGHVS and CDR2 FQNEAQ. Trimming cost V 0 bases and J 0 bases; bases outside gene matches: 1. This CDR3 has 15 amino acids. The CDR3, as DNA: TGTGCCAGCAGCTTAGCCGGGACAGTGAACACTGAAGCTTTCTTT. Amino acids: CASSLAGTVNTEAFF.

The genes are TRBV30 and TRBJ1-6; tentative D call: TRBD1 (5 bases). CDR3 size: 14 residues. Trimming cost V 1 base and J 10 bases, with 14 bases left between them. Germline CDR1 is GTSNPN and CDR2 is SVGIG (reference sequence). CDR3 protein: CAWSEGGRDSPLHF. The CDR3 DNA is TGTGCCTGGAGTGAAGGAGGGAGGGACTCACCCCTCCACTTT.

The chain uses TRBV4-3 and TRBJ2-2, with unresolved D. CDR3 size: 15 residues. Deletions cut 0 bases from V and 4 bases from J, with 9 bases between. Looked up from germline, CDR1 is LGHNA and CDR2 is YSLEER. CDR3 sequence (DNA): TGCGCCAGCAGCCAAGAGAAAGGAACCACCGGGGAGCTGTTTTTT. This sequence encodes CASSQEKGTTGELFF.

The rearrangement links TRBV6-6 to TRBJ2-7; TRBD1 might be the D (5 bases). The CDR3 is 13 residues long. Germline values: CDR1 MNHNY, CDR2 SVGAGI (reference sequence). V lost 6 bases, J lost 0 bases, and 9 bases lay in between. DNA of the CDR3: TGTGCCAGCAGGGACACCCACTCCTACGAGCAGTACTTC. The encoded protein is CASRDTHSYEQYF.

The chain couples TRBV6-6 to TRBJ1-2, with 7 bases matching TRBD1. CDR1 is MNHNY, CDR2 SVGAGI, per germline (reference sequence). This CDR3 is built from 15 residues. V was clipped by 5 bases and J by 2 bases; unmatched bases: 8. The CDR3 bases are TGTGCCAGCAGTCCCGGGACAGTCCACAACTATGGCTACACCTTC. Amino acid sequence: CASSPGTVHNYGYTF.

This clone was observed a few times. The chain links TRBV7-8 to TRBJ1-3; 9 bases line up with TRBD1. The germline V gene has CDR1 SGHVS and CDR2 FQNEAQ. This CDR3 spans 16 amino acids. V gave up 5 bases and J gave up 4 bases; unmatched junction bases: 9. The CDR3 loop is CASSPGQGARGNTIYF. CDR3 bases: TGTGCCAGCAGCCCGGGACAGGGAGCAAGAGGAAACACCATATATTTT.

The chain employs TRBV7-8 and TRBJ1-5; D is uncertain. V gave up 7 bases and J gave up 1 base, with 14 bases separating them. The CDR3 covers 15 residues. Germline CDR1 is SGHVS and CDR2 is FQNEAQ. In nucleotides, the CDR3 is TGTGCCAGCACCCGAGAGAGGGCGAGCAATCAGCCCCAGCATTTT. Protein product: CASTRERASNQPQHF.

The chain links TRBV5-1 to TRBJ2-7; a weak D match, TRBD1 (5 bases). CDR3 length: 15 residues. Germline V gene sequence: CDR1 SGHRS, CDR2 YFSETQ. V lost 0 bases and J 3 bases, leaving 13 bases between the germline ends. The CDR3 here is CASSLGSGYNYEQYF. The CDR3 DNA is TGCGCCAGCAGCTTGGGGTCAGGGTACAACTACGAGCAGTACTTC.

CDR3 coding DNA: TGTGCCAGCAGCCTCTCCTGGGGTGAACCTCAGCCCCAGCATTTT. It is translated as CASSLSWGEPQPQHF. V is TRBV7-9 and J is TRBJ1-5, with D uncertain. Germline loops: CDR1 SEHNR, CDR2 FQNEAQ (reference sequence). This CDR3 region has 15 residues. The V gene lost 5 bases and the J gene lost 6 bases, with 17 bases spanning the gap.

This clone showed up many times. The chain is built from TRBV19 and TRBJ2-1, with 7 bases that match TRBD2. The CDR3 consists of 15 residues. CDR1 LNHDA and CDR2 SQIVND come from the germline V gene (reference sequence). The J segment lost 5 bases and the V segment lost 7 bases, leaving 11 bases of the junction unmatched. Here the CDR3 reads CASTLGTTIDNEQFF. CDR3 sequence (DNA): TGTGCCAGTACCCTCGGGACTACAATAGACAATGAGCAGTTCTTC.